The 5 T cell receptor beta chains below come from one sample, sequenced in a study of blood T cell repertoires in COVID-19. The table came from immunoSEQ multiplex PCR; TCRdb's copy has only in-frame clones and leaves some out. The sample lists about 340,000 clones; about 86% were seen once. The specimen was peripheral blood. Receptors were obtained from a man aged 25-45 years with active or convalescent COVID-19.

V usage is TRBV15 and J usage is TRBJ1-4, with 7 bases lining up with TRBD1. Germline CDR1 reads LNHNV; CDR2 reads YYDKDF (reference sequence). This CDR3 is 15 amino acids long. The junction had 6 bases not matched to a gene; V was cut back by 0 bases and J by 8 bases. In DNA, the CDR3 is TGTGCCACCAGCAGAGATAGGCAGGGGGGAGAAAAACTGTTTTTT. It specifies CATSRDRQGGEKLFF.

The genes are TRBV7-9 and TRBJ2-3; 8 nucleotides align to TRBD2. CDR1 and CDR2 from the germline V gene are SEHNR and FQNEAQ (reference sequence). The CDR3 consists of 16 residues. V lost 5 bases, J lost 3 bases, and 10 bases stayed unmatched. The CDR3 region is CASSLQGTRVTDTQYF. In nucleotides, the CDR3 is TGTGCCAGCAGCCTCCAGGGGACTAGGGTGACAGATACGCAGTATTTT.

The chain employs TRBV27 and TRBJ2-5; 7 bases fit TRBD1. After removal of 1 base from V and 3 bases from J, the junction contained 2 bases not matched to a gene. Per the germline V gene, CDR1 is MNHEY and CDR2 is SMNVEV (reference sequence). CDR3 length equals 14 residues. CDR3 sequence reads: CASSLLTGEETQYF. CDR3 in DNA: TGTGCCAGCAGTTTATTAACAGGGGAAGAGACCCAGTACTTC.

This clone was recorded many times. In nucleotides, the CDR3 is TGTGCCAGCAGTCTCCCTGGGGGGGGCGGGGAGCTGTTTTTT. This encodes CASSLPGGGGELFF. The chain uses TRBV6-5 and TRBJ2-2; 7 bases agree with TRBD2. The J segment lost 7 bases and the V segment lost 5 bases, leaving 7 bases of the junction unmatched. Germline V CDR1 and CDR2: MNHEY, SVGAGI. The CDR3 runs 14 residues.

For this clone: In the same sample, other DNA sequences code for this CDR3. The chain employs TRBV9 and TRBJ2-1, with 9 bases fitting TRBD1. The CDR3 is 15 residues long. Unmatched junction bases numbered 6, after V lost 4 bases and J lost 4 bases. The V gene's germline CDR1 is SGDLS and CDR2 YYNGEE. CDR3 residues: CASSPQGQGYNEQFF. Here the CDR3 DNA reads TGTGCCAGCAGCCCACAGGGACAGGGATACAATGAGCAGTTCTTC.